This T cell receptor beta chain appears in the sequencing data of a study of blood T cell repertoires in COVID-19. Study details: In each case, the material was cDNA or gDNA derived from T cells, B-cell-depleted T cells, or PBMCs.

V lost 0 bases and J lost 2, with 13 bases in between. The CDR3 contains 16 residues. The germline CDR1 and CDR2 sequences are MGHRA and YSYEKL. In the original workflow: Amplification of reference gene primers provided the estimated nucleated cell counts. TCRdb keeps only in-frame clones here, not all; method: immunoSEQ multiplex PCR. Clonal size and the V and J genes are those of that table, whereas D and trimming came from the DNA. The sample contains roughly 250,000 clones, 80% to 95% of which appear only once. The genes are TRBV4-1 and TRBJ1-1; a possible D gene is TRBD1 (5 bases). Sequencing input: peripheral blood. This receptor was taken from a man younger than 40 with COVID-19, enrolled during active disease. The CDR3 DNA is TGCGCCAGCAGCCAAGATGCTGGCAGGGAAAACACTGAAGCTTTCTTT. Translated: CASSQDAGRENTEAFF.